Listed below are T cell receptor beta chains from one sample, sequenced in a study of blood T cell repertoires in COVID-19. Produced via immunoSEQ multiplex PCR; TCRdb's table is partial and in-frame only. The table lists more than 150,000 clones, 70% to 85% of them singletons. Material: peripheral blood. Receptors originate from a woman older than 75 with acute or convalescent COVID-19. CDR3s include the opening cysteine and the closing phenylalanine or tryptophan. The D gene is left open where the match is weak. Where a row states a size, it is once, few, many or the class of an expanded clone; other rows omit it.

D	V	J	size	length	CDR3	DNA
NA	TRBV6-6	TRBJ2-7	NA	14	CASSYGGYSYEQYF	TGTGCCAGCAGTTATGGCGGATACTCCTACGAGCAGTACTTC
TRBD1	TRBV10-3	TRBJ1-3	NA	15	CATSPGQGSGNTIYF	TGTGCCACATCACCGGGACAGGGAAGCGGAAACACCATATATTTT
NA	TRBV7-8	TRBJ2-7	NA	15	CASSLVGTISYEQYF	TGTGCCAGCAGCTTAGTAGGGACAATCTCCTACGAGCAGTACTTC
NA	TRBV5-1	TRBJ2-5	NA	14	CASSLEVTGETQYF	TGCGCCAGCAGCTTAGAGGTGACCGGAGAGACCCAGTACTTC
NA	TRBV9	TRBJ2-6	NA	19	CASSGPPQGTGSGANVLTF	TGTGCCAGCAGCGGCCCCCCCCAGGGTACCGGCTCTGGGGCCAACGTCCTGACTTTC
NA	TRBV19	TRBJ1-5	NA	14	CASSMPQERQPQHF	TGTGCCAGTAGTATGCCCCAGGAACGTCAGCCCCAGCATTTT
TRBD1	TRBV5-1	TRBJ1-4	medium-sized	16	CASSLEAGGGYEKLFF	TGCGCCAGCAGCTTGGAGGCAGGGGGAGGTTATGAAAAACTGTTTTTT
NA	TRBV10-3	TRBJ1-4	NA	13	CAICREPGEKLFF	TGTGCCATCTGCCGGGAGCCGGGGGAAAAACTGTTTTTT
NA	TRBV30	TRBJ1-1	NA	12	CAWSAGLPEAFF	TGTGCCTGGAGTGCTGGACTTCCCGAAGCTTTCTTT
TRBD1	TRBV5-6	TRBJ1-2	NA	15	CASSLAGTGDYGYTF	TGTGCCAGCAGCTTGGCCGGGACAGGCGATTATGGCTACACCTTC
NA	TRBV4-3	TRBJ1-2	NA	16	CASSQDTQLVRYGYTF	TGCGCCAGCAGCCAAGATACGCAGTTGGTGAGGTATGGCTACACCTTC
TRBD2	TRBV10-2	TRBJ2-3	NA	18	CASSRPGLAGSRTDTQYF	TGCGCCAGCAGCCGTCCGGGACTAGCGGGTTCCCGCACAGATACGCAGTATTTT
TRBD2	TRBV5-4	TRBJ2-7	NA	16	CASSLQGLAGYGEQYF	TGTGCCAGCAGTTTGCAGGGACTAGCGGGATACGGCGAGCAGTACTTC
NA	TRBV6-4	TRBJ2-3	NA	13	CASSEQGADTQYF	TGTGCCAGCAGTGAACAGGGCGCAGATACGCAGTATTTT
NA	TRBV20-1	TRBJ2-1	few	11	CSARDPPEQFF	TGCAGTGCTAGAGATCCCCCAGAGCAGTTCTTC
TRBD2	TRBV5-6	TRBJ2-7	once	18	CASSLVGLAGGGTYEQYF	TGTGCCAGCAGCTTGGTGGGGCTAGCGGGAGGAGGTACCTACGAGCAGTACTTC
NA	TRBV30	TRBJ1-1	few	14	CAWRYRVRNTEAFF	TGTGCCTGGAGGTACAGGGTAAGGAACACTGAAGCTTTCTTT
NA	TRBV6-5	TRBJ2-3	NA	14	CASRPWGDPDTQYF	TGTGCCAGCAGGCCATGGGGGGACCCAGATACGCAGTATTTT
TRBD2	TRBV9	TRBJ2-1	NA	20	CASSPPLGVRGGLAYNEQFF	TGTGCCAGCAGCCCCCCACTCGGTGTGCGGGGGGGCCTCGCCTACAATGAGCAGTTCTTC
TRBD1	TRBV30	TRBJ1-2	NA	14	CARTGGIGGYGYTF	TGTGCCCGGACAGGGGGCATAGGGGGCTATGGCTACACCTTC
NA	TRBV11-2	TRBJ2-1	few	12	CASSFQGNEQFF	TGTGCCAGCAGCTTTCAGGGGAATGAGCAGTTCTTC
TRBD2	TRBV7-2	TRBJ2-1	NA	16	CASSPLLSSGGYEQFF	TGTGCCAGCAGCCCCCTGCTCAGCTCCGGGGGGTATGAGCAGTTCTTC
TRBD2	TRBV7-2	TRBJ2-1	NA	17	CASSLLLGGSSYNEQFF	TGTGCCAGCAGCTTACTCCTGGGCGGGAGCTCCTACAATGAGCAGTTCTTC
NA	TRBV5-6	TRBJ2-4	NA	17	CASRRRGEPLAKNIQYF	TGTGCCAGCAGACGCCGGGGAGAACCCCTAGCCAAAAACATTCAGTACTTC
NA	TRBV6-6	TRBJ1-5	NA	14	CASSYSQEGQPQHF	TGTGCCAGCAGTTACTCACAGGAAGGTCAGCCCCAGCATTTT
NA	TRBV5-6	TRBJ1-1	NA	14	CASSLESKNTEAFF	TGTGCCAGCAGCTTGGAGAGCAAGAACACTGAAGCTTTCTTT
NA	TRBV3-1/TRBV3-2	TRBJ1-2	few	14	CASSLISLEGGYTF	TGTGCCAGCAGCCTTATCTCCCTGGAGGGAGGCTACACCTTC
TRBD1	TRBV7-2	TRBJ1-1	NA	16	CASSPGQGTWDTEAFF	TGTGCCAGCAGCCCGGGACAGGGGACGTGGGACACTGAAGCTTTCTTT
NA	TRBV29-1	TRBJ1-2	NA	12	CSVVMRSRGYTF	TGCAGCGTCGTCATGCGTTCGCGTGGCTACACCTTC
TRBD2	TRBV5-1	TRBJ2-1	NA	15	CASSQRGDGFGEQFF	TGCGCCAGCAGCCAGCGGGGGGACGGCTTTGGAGAGCAGTTCTTC
NA	TRBV3-1/TRBV3-2	TRBJ2-7	NA	14	CASSRRTDSYEQYF	TGTGCCAGCAGCCGCCGGACAGACTCCTACGAGCAGTACTTC
NA	TRBV5-6	TRBJ2-1	NA	12	CASSFSGAEQFF	TGTGCCAGCAGCTTTAGCGGCGCTGAGCAGTTCTTC
TRBD1	TRBV6-5	TRBJ1-6	NA	15	CASSSFGTGNSPLHF	TGTGCCAGCAGTTCTTTCGGGACAGGGAATTCACCCCTCCACTTT
NA	TRBV14	TRBJ2-2	NA	16	CASSQDLTRVTGELFF	TGTGCCAGCAGCCAAGATTTGACTAGAGTCACCGGGGAGCTGTTTTTT
NA	TRBV11-2	TRBJ2-1	NA	18	CASSHPVTVFSSYNEQFF	TGTGCCAGCAGCCATCCGGTTACAGTTTTTAGCTCCTACAATGAGCAGTTCTTC
NA	TRBV7-2	TRBJ2-5	NA	12	CASSLGRETQYF	TGTGCCAGCAGCTTAGGTCGGGAGACCCAGTACTTC
TRBD1	TRBV10-3	TRBJ1-2	NA	14	CAISETGQGGGYTF	TGTGCCATCAGTGAAACGGGACAGGGCGGTGGCTACACCTTC
NA	TRBV18	TRBJ1-4	once	15	CASSPRGSTNEKLFF	TGTGCCAGCTCGCCTCGGGGGTCAACTAATGAAAAACTGTTTTTT
TRBD1	TRBV19	TRBJ1-2	NA	14	CASSTRDRGSGYTF	TGTGCCAGTAGTACCCGGGACAGGGGGTCTGGCTACACCTTC
TRBD2	TRBV6-4	TRBJ2-3	NA	16	CASSSGTSAGTDTQYF	TGTGCCAGCAGCAGTGGGACTAGCGCCGGCACAGATACGCAGTATTTT
TRBD2	TRBV3-1/TRBV3-2	TRBJ2-5	once	15	CASSLTSGAPQTQYF	TGTGCCAGCAGCCTTACTAGCGGGGCGCCCCAGACCCAGTACTTC
NA	TRBV24-1	TRBJ1-1	NA	14	CATSVRGGDTEAFF	TGTGCCACCAGTGTTCGGGGAGGCGACACTGAAGCTTTCTTT
TRBD2	TRBV5-4	TRBJ2-5	NA	17	CASSLGPLAGARETQYF	TGTGCCAGCAGCTTGGGGCCCCTAGCGGGGGCCCGGGAGACCCAGTACTTC
NA	TRBV19	TRBJ1-1	NA	13	CASSIERNTEAFF	TGTGCCAGTAGTATAGAGCGGAACACTGAAGCTTTCTTT
TRBD1	TRBV7-9	TRBJ1-4	NA	14	CASSLQGVGEKLFF	TGTGCCAGCAGTTTACAGGGGGTGGGTGAAAAACTGTTTTTT
NA	TRBV3-1/TRBV3-2	TRBJ1-6	NA	13	CASSQTGNSPLHF	TGTGCCAGCAGCCAGACGGGAAATTCACCCCTCCACTTT
NA	TRBV5-1	TRBJ2-7	NA	12	CASSAASYEQYF	TGCGCCAGCAGCGCGGCGAGCTACGAGCAGTACTTC
NA	TRBV9	TRBJ2-1	NA	15	CASSVDGRTGNEQFF	TGTGCCAGCAGCGTAGACGGGAGAACCGGGAATGAGCAGTTCTTC
NA	TRBV27	TRBJ1-1	few	14	CASPVGHFGTEAFF	TGTGCCAGCCCGGTGGGACACTTTGGCACTGAAGCTTTCTTT
TRBD1	TRBV30	TRBJ2-7	NA	14	CAWTAGTGQYEQYF	TGTGCCTGGACTGCGGGGACAGGACAATACGAGCAGTACTTC
NA	TRBV7-3	TRBJ1-2	NA	15	CASSALGGELSGYTF	TGTGCCAGCAGCGCCCTAGGGGGGGAATTGTCGGGCTACACCTTC
NA	TRBV5-1	TRBJ1-6	NA	13	CASSSGNNSPLHF	TGCGCCAGCAGCTCGGGGAATAATTCACCCCTCCACTTT